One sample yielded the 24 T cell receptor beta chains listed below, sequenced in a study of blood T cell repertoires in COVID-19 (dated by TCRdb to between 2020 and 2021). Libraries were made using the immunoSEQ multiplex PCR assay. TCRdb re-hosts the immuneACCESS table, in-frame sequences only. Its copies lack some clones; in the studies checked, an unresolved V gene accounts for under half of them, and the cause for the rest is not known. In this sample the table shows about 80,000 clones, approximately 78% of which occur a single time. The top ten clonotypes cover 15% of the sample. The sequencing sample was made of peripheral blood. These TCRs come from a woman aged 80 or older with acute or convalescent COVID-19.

CDR3: CASSPSGTGMGYNEQFF. As DNA, the CDR3 is TGTGCCAGCTCACCATCCGGGACAGGGATGGGCTACAATGAGCAGTTCTTC. This chain links TRBV18 with TRBJ2-1; TRBD1 matches at 9 bases. The CDR3 length is 17 residues. Germline V gives CDR1 KGHSH, CDR2 LQKENI. The trim removed 2 bases at V and 3 bases at J, leaving 8 bases unmatched.

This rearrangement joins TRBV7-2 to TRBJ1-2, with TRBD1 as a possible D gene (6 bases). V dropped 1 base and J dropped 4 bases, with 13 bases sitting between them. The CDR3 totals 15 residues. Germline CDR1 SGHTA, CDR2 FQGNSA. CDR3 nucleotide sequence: TGTGCCAGCAGCTTAGAAGTGGGCAGGGGCTATGGCTACACCTTC. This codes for CASSLEVGRGYGYTF.

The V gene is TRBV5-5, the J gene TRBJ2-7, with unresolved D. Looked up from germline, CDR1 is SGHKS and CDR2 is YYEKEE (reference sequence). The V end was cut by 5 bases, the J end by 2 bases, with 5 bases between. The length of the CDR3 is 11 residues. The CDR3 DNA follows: TGTGCCAGCAGTCTAGCCTACGAGCAGTACTTC. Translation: CASSLAYEQYF.

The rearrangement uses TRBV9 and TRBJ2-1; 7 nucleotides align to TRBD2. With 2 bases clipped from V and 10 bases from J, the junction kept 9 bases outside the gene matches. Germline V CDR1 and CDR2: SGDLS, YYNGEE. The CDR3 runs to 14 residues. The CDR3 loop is CASSVVASGAEQFF. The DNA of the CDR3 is TGTGCCAGCAGCGTTGTGGCTAGCGGAGCCGAGCAGTTCTTC. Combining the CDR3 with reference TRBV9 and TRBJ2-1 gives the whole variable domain DSGVTQTPKHLITATGQRVTLRCSPRSGDLSVYWYQQSLDQGLQFLIQYYNGEERAKGNILERFSAQQFPDLHSELNLSSLELGDSALYFCASSVVASGAEQFFGPGTRLTVL.

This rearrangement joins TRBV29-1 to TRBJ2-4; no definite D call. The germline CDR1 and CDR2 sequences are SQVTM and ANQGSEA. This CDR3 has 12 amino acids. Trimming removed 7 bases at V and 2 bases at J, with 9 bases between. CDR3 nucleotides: TGCAGCGCCGACACATCCAAAAACATTCAGTACTTC. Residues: CSADTSKNIQYF.

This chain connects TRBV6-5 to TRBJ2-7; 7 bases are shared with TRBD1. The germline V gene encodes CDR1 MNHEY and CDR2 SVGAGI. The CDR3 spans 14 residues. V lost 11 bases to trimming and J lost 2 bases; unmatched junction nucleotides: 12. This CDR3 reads CAARRGQATYEQYF. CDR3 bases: TGTGCCGCGCGACGAGGACAGGCTACCTACGAGCAGTACTTC.

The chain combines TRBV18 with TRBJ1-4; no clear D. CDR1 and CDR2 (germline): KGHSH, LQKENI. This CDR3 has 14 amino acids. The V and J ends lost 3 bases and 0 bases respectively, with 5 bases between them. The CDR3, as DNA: TGTGCCAGCTCACCGAGGGCAACTAATGAAAAACTGTTTTTT. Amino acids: CASSPRATNEKLFF.

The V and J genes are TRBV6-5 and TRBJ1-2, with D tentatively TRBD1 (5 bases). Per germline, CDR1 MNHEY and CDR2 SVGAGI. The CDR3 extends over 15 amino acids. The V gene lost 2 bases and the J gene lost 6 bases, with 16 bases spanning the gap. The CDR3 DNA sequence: TGTGCCAGCAGTTACGTGTCGGGGGGTCGCAATGGCTACACCTTC. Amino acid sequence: CASSYVSGGRNGYTF.

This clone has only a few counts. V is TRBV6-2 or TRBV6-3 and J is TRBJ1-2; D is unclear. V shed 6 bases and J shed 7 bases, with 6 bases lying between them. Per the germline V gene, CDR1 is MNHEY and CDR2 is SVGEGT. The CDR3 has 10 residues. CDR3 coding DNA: TGTGCCAGCAGCGGGCCTGGCTACACCTTC. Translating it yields CASSGPGYTF.

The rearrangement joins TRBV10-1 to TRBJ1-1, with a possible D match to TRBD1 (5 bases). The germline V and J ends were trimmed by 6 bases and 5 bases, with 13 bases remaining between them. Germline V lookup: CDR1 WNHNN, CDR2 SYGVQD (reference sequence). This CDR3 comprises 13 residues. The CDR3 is CASRQDLETEAFF. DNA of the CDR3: TGCGCCAGCAGACAGGATCTTGAGACTGAAGCTTTCTTT.

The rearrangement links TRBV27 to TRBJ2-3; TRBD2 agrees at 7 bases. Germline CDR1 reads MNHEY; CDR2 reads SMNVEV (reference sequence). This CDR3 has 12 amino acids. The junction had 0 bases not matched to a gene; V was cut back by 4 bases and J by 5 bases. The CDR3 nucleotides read TGTGCCAGCAGTTGGGAGGGAGATACGCAGTATTTT. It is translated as CASSWEGDTQYF.

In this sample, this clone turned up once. This chain's CDR3 is CASSYRDRAYGYTF. CDR3 in DNA: TGTGCCAGCAGCTACCGGGACAGAGCCTATGGCTACACCTTC. The rearrangement joins TRBV5-6 to TRBJ1-2, with 7 positions matching TRBD1. Germline lookup yields CDR1 SGHDT and CDR2 YYEEEE. The CDR3 loop spans 14 amino acids. V was pared by 3 bases and J by 4 bases, with 6 bases of the junction left unmatched.

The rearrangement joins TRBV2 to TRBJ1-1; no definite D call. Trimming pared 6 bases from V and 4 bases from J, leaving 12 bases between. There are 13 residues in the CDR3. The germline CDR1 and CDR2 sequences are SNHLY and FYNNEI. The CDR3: CASRADWVTEAFF. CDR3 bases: TGTGCCAGCAGGGCCGACTGGGTCACTGAAGCTTTCTTT.

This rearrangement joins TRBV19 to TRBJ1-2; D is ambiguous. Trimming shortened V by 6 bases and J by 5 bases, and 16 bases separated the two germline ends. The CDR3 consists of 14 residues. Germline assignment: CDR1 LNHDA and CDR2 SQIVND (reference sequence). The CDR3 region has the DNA TGTGCCAGTAGCATGCGGGCAGCGGAGTATGGCTACACCTTC. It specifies CASSMRAAEYGYTF.

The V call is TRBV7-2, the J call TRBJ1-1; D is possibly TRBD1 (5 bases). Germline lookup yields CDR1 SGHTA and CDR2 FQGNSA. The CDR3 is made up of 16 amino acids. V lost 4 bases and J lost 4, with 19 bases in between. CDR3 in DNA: TGTGCCAGCAGCTCCCCGCGGGGGAGGGATGGCACTGAAGCTTTCTTT. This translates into CASSSPRGRDGTEAFF.

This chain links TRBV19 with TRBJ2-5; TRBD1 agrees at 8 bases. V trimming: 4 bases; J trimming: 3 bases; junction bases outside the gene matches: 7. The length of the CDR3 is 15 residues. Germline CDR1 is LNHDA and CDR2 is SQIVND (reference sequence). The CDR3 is CASSKGTTGEETQYF. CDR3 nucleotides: TGTGCCAGTAGTAAGGGGACGACAGGGGAAGAGACCCAGTACTTC.

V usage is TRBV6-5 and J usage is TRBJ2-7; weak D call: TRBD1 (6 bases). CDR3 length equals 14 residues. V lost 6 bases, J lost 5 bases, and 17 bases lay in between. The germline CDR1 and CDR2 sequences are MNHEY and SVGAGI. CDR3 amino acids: CASRAQGTTHEQYF. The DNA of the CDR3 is TGTGCCAGCAGAGCCCAGGGGACAACCCACGAGCAGTACTTC.

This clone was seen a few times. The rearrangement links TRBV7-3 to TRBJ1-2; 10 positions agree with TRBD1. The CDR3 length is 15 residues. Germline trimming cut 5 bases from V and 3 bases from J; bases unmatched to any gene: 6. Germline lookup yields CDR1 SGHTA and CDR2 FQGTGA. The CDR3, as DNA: TGTGCCAGCAGCCTGACAGGGGGCGCTGACTATGGCTACACCTTC. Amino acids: CASSLTGGADYGYTF.

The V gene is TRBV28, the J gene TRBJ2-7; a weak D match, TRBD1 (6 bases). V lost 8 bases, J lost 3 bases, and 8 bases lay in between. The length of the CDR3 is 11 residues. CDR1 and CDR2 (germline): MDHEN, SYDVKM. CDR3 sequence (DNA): TGTGCCAGCGAGGACAGCTACGAGCAGTACTTC. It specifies CASEDSYEQYF.

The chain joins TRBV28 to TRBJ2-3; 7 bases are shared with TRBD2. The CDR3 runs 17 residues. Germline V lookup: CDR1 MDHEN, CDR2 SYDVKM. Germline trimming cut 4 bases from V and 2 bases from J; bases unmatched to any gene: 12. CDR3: CASSSLASAGNTDTQYF. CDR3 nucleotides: TGTGCCAGCAGTTCGCTGGCCTCAGCGGGGAACACAGATACGCAGTATTTT.

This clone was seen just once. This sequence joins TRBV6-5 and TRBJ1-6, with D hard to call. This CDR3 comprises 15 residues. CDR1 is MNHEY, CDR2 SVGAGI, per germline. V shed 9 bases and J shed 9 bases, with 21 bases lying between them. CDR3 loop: CASRLGGPGGSPLHF. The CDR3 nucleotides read TGTGCCAGTCGCCTGGGAGGCCCGGGTGGTTCACCCCTCCACTTT.

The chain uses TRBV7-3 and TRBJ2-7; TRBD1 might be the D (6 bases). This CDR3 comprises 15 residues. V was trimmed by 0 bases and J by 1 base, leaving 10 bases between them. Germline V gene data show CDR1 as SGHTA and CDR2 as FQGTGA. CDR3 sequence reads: CASSLTGAGSYEQYF. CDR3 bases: TGTGCCAGCAGCTTAACGGGGGCTGGGTCCTACGAGCAGTACTTC.

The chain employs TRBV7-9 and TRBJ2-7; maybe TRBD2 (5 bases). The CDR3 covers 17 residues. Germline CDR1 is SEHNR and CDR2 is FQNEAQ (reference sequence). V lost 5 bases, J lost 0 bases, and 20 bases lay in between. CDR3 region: CASSQKGAGQSSYEQYF. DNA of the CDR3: TGTGCCAGCAGCCAAAAGGGCGCGGGCCAAAGCTCCTACGAGCAGTACTTC.

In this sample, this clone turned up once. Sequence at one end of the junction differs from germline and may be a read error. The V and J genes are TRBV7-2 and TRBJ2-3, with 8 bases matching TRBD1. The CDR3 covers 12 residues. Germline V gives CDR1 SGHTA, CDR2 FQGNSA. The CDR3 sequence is CASSLYGRGLWF. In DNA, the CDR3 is TGTGCCAGCAGCTTATACGGCAGGGGGCTTTGGTTT.